This TCR beta chain originates from a study of cytomegalovirus exposure and HLA in healthy donors. With 0 bases clipped from V and 2 bases from J, the junction kept 3 bases outside the gene matches. The CDR3 is 15 residues long. CDR1 is SGDLS and CDR2 is YYNGEE in the germline V gene. This clone was recorded a few times. Primers for the PCR totalled 60 Vbeta and 13 Jbeta. The assay was immunoSEQ multiplex PCR, and TCRdb's table has in-frame clones only and misses some. The sample gives some 160,000 clones, around 83% of which show up once; 7% to 9.5% is in the top ten. The sample comprised PBMCs. The source is a male donor in good health and CMV-seropositive. The J gene is TRBJ2-7, the V gene TRBV9, with 9 bases lining up with TRBD2. The CDR3 spells CASSVVSGGPYEQYF. The CDR3 DNA reads TGTGCCAGCAGCGTAGTAAGCGGGGGGCCCTACGAGCAGTACTTC.